What follows are 10 T cell receptor beta chains derived from one specimen sequenced in a study of T cell responses to AZD1222 COVID-19 vaccine. Method: immunoSEQ multiplex PCR; TCRdb's copy keeps in-frame clones and lacks some. The table lists 150,000 to 200,000 clones, approximately 90% of them singletons, with about 4.3% in the top ten. Sample: peripheral blood, taken 28 days after the second dose of the MenACWY control vaccine. These receptors originate from an adult who received the MenACWY meningococcal vaccine as a control.

The chain uses TRBV5-4 and TRBJ1-1; TRBD1 might be the D (5 bases). Germline CDR1 and CDR2: SGHNT and YYREEE (reference sequence). Trimming took off 1 base at V and 0 bases at J, with 19 bases between the two ends. CDR3 size: 18 residues. The CDR3 loop reads CASSLMGPLGGMNTEAFF. CDR3 sequence (DNA): TGTGCCAGCAGCTTGATGGGACCCCTCGGAGGGATGAACACTGAAGCTTTCTTT.

The chain carries TRBV28 and TRBJ1-5; no clear D gene. Per the germline V gene, CDR1 is MDHEN and CDR2 is SYDVKM. CDR3 length: 18 amino acids. The V gene lost 3 bases and the J gene lost 3 bases, with 21 bases spanning the gap. CDR3 DNA sequence: TGTGCCAGCAGTTTGAGGCAAGGAAAGAGGGAAGCCAATCAGCCCCAGCATTTT. Its translation is CASSLRQGKREANQPQHF.

V gene TRBV20-1 combines with J gene TRBJ1-1; possible D gene TRBD1, 6 bases. Germline loops: CDR1 DFQATT, CDR2 SNEGSKA (reference sequence). V shed 3 bases and J shed 10 bases, with 15 bases lying between them. The CDR3 length is 12 residues. CDR3 in amino acids: CSASTQGRGAFF. The CDR3 coding sequence is TGCAGTGCTAGTACACAGGGCCGCGGAGCTTTCTTT.

This chain uses TRBV6-2 or TRBV6-3 with TRBJ2-7, with a weak D call TRBD1 (6 bases). CDR3 length: 17 residues. Germline V gene sequence: CDR1 MNHEY, CDR2 SVGEGT. Trimming stripped 0 bases from V and 6 bases from J, with 21 bases between. CDR3 sequence: CASSYSVVSAGDGEQYF. Here the CDR3 DNA reads TGTGCCAGCAGTTACTCCGTGGTTTCGGCAGGGGATGGCGAGCAGTACTTC.

This clone was found once. V is TRBV2 and J is TRBJ1-4; D is perhaps TRBD1 (5 bases). Germline V gives CDR1 SNHLY, CDR2 FYNNEI. The CDR3 runs to 16 residues. The V and J ends lost 4 bases and 3 bases respectively, with 15 bases between them. CDR3 nucleotide sequence: TGTGCCAGCAGTGTGGGCTCCCTGGGGGCTAATGAAAAACTGTTTTTT. As protein: CASSVGSLGANEKLFF.

The V gene is TRBV28, the J gene TRBJ2-3; no reliable D call. Trimming stripped 6 bases from V and 4 bases from J, with 14 bases between. Looked up from germline, CDR1 is MDHEN and CDR2 is SYDVKM. This CDR3 is built from 14 residues. In DNA form, the CDR3 reads TGTGCCAGCAGGACCAGTAGGTTAGCAGATACGCAGTATTTT. Encoded protein: CASRTSRLADTQYF.

This sequence joins TRBV7-2 and TRBJ2-7, with D perhaps TRBD2 (5 bases). Germline V gene sequence: CDR1 SGHTA, CDR2 FQGNSA. V was clipped by 1 base and J by 4 bases, with 8 bases between them. This CDR3 has 13 amino acids. CDR3 region: CASSLGGWYEQYF. The CDR3 DNA sequence: TGTGCCAGCAGCTTAGGCGGGTGGTACGAGCAGTACTTC.

CDR3 DNA sequence: TGTGCCAGCAGTTTAGACCGGGGCCTGTTCTTC. This gives the protein CASSLDRGLFF. V gene TRBV12-3 or TRBV12-4 combines with J gene TRBJ2-1; perhaps D is TRBD1 or TRBD2 (5 bases each). The V and J ends lost 1 base and 15 bases respectively, with 10 bases between them. CDR3 size: 11 residues.

This sequence joins TRBV21-1 and TRBJ2-3; TRBD1 reflects the table's D call only, with no check against the DNA. TRBV21-1 is a pseudogene locus. The CDR3 sequence is 13 residues long. In nucleotides, the CDR3 is TGTGCCAGCGCTCACACCCCCACAGATACGCAGTATTTT. It is translated as CASAHTPTDTQYF.

V usage is TRBV27 and J usage is TRBJ2-3; tentatively, D is TRBD1 or TRBD2 (6 bases each). The V gene lost 5 bases and the J gene lost 6 bases, with 18 bases spanning the gap. The CDR3 extends over 15 amino acids. CDR1 and CDR2 from the germline V gene are MNHEY and SMNVEV (reference sequence). CDR3 region: CASSVEGGAADTQYF. Written as DNA, the CDR3 is TGTGCCAGCAGTGTTGAGGGGGGCGCGGCCGATACGCAGTATTTT.